This section outlines one T cell receptor beta chain sequence together with its context. The V and J ends lost 4 bases and 2 bases, in that order; junction bases with no gene match: 2. Per the germline V gene, CDR1 is MDHEN and CDR2 is SYDVKM. The CDR3 is 14 residues long. Here immunoSEQ multiplex PCR was the method, and the copy in TCRdb shows in-frame clones only, minus some. The sample includes about 400,000 clones, 75% to 90% of them seen just once. This entry is derived from a study of blood T cell repertoires in COVID-19. This sequence joins TRBV28 and TRBJ1-5; 7 bases fit TRBD1. The clonotype was recovered from a woman aged 25 to 39 with acute or convalescent COVID-19. The sequenced sample was peripheral blood. In DNA form, the CDR3 reads TGTGCCAGCAGTTCCGGGACAGGCAATCAGCCCCAGCATTTT. It translates to CASSSGTGNQPQHF.